Presented here are 18 T cell receptor beta chains from one specimen sequenced in a study of cytomegalovirus exposure and HLA in healthy donors. Both 60 Vbeta primers and 13 Jbeta primers went into the PCR. Profiling relied on immunoSEQ multiplex PCR, and the TCRdb table lists in-frame clones only, not all of them. The table lists approximately 78,000 clones, 84% of them singletons, with roughly 2.6% in the top ten. The sample taken for sequencing was PBMCs. The origin of the receptors is a woman aged 45-65 years in good health and CMV-seronegative.

This chain joins TRBV18 and TRBJ2-3, with TRBD2 matching over 7 bases. The length of the CDR3 is 13 residues. V trimming: 1 base; J trimming: 5 bases; junction bases outside the gene matches: 0. In germline, CDR1 is KGHSH, CDR2 LQKENI. The chain's CDR3 is CASSPLAGDTQYF. The CDR3 DNA follows: TGTGCCAGCTCACCACTAGCGGGAGATACGCAGTATTTT.

The genes are TRBV18 and TRBJ1-1; TRBD1 is a possible D gene (5 bases). The V gene lost 3 bases and the J gene lost 6 bases, with 23 bases spanning the gap. This CDR3 spans 17 amino acids. CDR1 is KGHSH and CDR2 is LQKENI in the germline V gene. This CDR3 reads CASSPLILRGDKSEAFF. CDR3 in DNA: TGTGCCAGCTCACCGCTCATTTTAAGGGGCGATAAGTCTGAAGCTTTCTTT.

This chain connects TRBV9 to TRBJ1-2; a weak D match, TRBD1 (5 bases). Trimming left V 3 bases short and J 7 bases short, with 16 bases between. Germline CDR1 reads SGDLS; CDR2 reads YYNGEE. The CDR3 loop spans 14 amino acids. CDR3 coding DNA: TGTGCCAGCAGCGGTGGGGCAGGGTTATTTGGCTACACCTTC. Its protein is CASSGGAGLFGYTF.

The chain couples TRBV6-1 to TRBJ2-7; tentatively, D is TRBD2 (5 bases). Per germline, CDR1 MNHNS and CDR2 SASEGT. The CDR3 is made up of 13 amino acids. V gave up 0 bases and J gave up 3 bases, with 6 bases separating them. CDR3 region: CASSEAGDYEQYF. CDR3 sequence (DNA): TGTGCCAGCAGTGAAGCGGGAGACTACGAGCAGTACTTC.

The chain has TRBV28 and TRBJ2-7, with unresolved D. This CDR3 spans 12 amino acids. The V and J ends lost 6 bases and 7 bases respectively, with 13 bases between them. Germline CDR1 is MDHEN and CDR2 is SYDVKM. In DNA, the CDR3 is TGTGCCAGCAGCTTGCAGACTGGGGAGCAGTACTTC. The encoded protein is CASSLQTGEQYF.

V usage is TRBV9 and J usage is TRBJ2-3; 9 nucleotides match TRBD1. CDR3 size: 16 residues. The germline V gene has CDR1 SGDLS and CDR2 YYNGEE. The V gene end was trimmed by 4 bases and the J gene end by 0 bases; junction bases not matched to a gene: 6. Here the CDR3 reads CASSPWTGASTDTQYF. Here the CDR3 DNA reads TGTGCCAGCAGCCCCTGGACAGGGGCAAGCACAGATACGCAGTATTTT.

This clone was observed a few times. The chain uses TRBV5-6 and TRBJ2-1; 9 bases are a match to TRBD1. The CDR3 contains 16 residues. The germline V gene has CDR1 SGHDT and CDR2 YYEEEE. V shed 2 bases and J 6 bases; nucleotides not matched to a gene: 9. The CDR3 bases are TGTGCCAGCAGCTTCCGGGACAGGGCATGGGGCAATGAGCAGTTCTTC. This sequence encodes CASSFRDRAWGNEQFF.

This chain connects TRBV4-1 to TRBJ1-1; maybe TRBD1 (5 bases). The CDR3 has 13 residues. CDR1 is MGHRA, CDR2 YSYEKL, per germline. V lost 0 bases and J 4 bases, leaving 6 bases between the germline ends. CDR3 nucleotides: TGCGCCAGCAGCCAAGACGGGGGCACTGAAGCTTTCTTT. Translating gives CASSQDGGTEAFF.

The chain joins TRBV19 to TRBJ2-7, with 8 bases lining up with TRBD1. Germline V CDR1 and CDR2: LNHDA, SQIVND (reference sequence). The CDR3 runs to 14 residues. Germline trimming cut 5 bases from V and 5 bases from J; bases unmatched to any gene: 8. CDR3 in DNA: TGTGCCAGTAGTCTCCAGACAGGGGAGGACGAGCAGTACTTC. Its protein product is CASSLQTGEDEQYF.

V gene TRBV5-1 combines with J gene TRBJ2-3, with 7 bases aligning to TRBD2. Germline V gene sequence: CDR1 SGHRS, CDR2 YFSETQ. J gave up 2 bases and V 0 bases, and 6 bases lay outside the gene matches. The CDR3 is 16 amino acids. In nucleotides, the CDR3 is TGCGCCAGCAGCTTGGCAGTAGCGGGTGACACAGATACGCAGTATTTT. This sequence encodes CASSLAVAGDTDTQYF.

The genes are TRBV7-9 and TRBJ2-4; a possible D gene is TRBD1 (6 bases). V lost 5 bases, J lost 0 bases, and 14 bases lay in between. CDR1 is SEHNR and CDR2 is FQNEAQ in the germline V gene (reference sequence). This CDR3 is 16 amino acids long. The chain's CDR3 is CASSQGTPLAKNIQYF. DNA for the CDR3: TGTGCCAGCAGCCAAGGGACACCCCTAGCCAAAAACATTCAGTACTTC.

The CDR3 nucleotides are TGCAGCGTTGAACTCCGGGACAATGAGCAGTTCTTC. This gives the protein CSVELRDNEQFF. The rearrangement joins TRBV29-1 to TRBJ2-1, with D hard to call. Germline V gene data show CDR1 as SQVTM and CDR2 as ANQGSEA. Trimming took off 2 bases at V and 5 bases at J, with 7 bases between the two ends. CDR3 length: 12 residues.

A note on this clone: This CDR3 is missing its conserved last phenylalanine or tryptophan, likely due to a read error. The chain employs TRBV6-5 and TRBJ1-6; D is uncertain. The CDR3 runs to 16 residues. Per germline, CDR1 MNHEY and CDR2 SVGAGI. The V end was cut by 0 bases, the J end by 2 bases, with 8 bases between. The CDR3, as DNA: TGTGCCAGCAGTTACTCACTCGGAGCCTATAATTCACCCCTCCACCTT. Translated: CASSYSLGAYNSPLHL.

The genes are TRBV2 and TRBJ1-5; a weak D match, TRBD1 (5 bases). Trimming cost V 5 bases and J 6 bases, with 14 bases left between them. The CDR3 totals 14 residues. Per germline, CDR1 SNHLY and CDR2 FYNNEI. The CDR3 DNA reads as TGTGCCAGCAGTACGCGACAGTCGGCTCAGCCCCAGCATTTT. It encodes CASSTRQSAQPQHF.

The chain joins TRBV28 to TRBJ2-7; tentatively, D is TRBD2 (5 bases). The CDR3 length is 14 residues. V lost 4 bases to trimming and J lost 6 bases, with 16 bases between them. The germline V gene has CDR1 MDHEN and CDR2 SYDVKM. CDR3 amino acids: CASSSGGVNREQYV. The CDR3 DNA is TGTGCCAGCAGTTCAGGAGGAGTTAACCGCGAGCAGTACGTC.

The chain recombines TRBV28 with TRBJ1-1; D might be TRBD1 (5 bases). The V and J ends lost 6 bases and 4 bases respectively, with 15 bases between them. Germline CDR1 is MDHEN and CDR2 is SYDVKM. The CDR3 contains 14 residues. The CDR3 DNA is TGTGCCAGCAGCCCCGGGGCGGGGGGCACTGAAGCTTTCTTT. It encodes CASSPGAGGTEAFF.

This chain joins TRBV15 and TRBJ1-2, with D hard to call. Germline CDR1 LNHNV, CDR2 YYDKDF (reference sequence). The CDR3 extends over 17 amino acids. Between the trimmed V and J ends, which lost 0 bases and 4 bases, there was a span of 18 bases. The CDR3 DNA reads TGTGCCACCAGCAGAGACCTCGTTAACACAGCGGGCTATGGCTACACCTTC. Encoded protein: CATSRDLVNTAGYGYTF.

V and J are TRBV6-5 and TRBJ2-7; 9 positions agree with TRBD1. Germline V lookup: CDR1 MNHEY, CDR2 SVGAGI. The ends lost 6 bases at V and 4 bases at J; junction bases unmatched: 7. The CDR3 is made up of 14 amino acids. This CDR3 reads CASRPGQGSYEQYF. The CDR3 coding sequence is TGTGCCAGCAGACCGGGACAGGGTTCTTACGAGCAGTACTTC.